A single sample gave rise to the 10 T cell receptor beta chains below, sequenced in a study of blood T cell repertoires in COVID-19. Clones were sequenced by immunoSEQ multiplex PCR, and TCRdb holds only the in-frame ones, with some missing. In the table there are some 260,000 clones, 79% of which are singletons. Source material: peripheral blood. These receptors originate from a woman between 35 and 50 years old with active or convalescent COVID-19.

The chain joins TRBV2 to TRBJ1-2; D unresolved. The germline V and J ends were trimmed by 1 base and 6 bases, with 6 bases remaining between them. Germline lookup yields CDR1 SNHLY and CDR2 FYNNEI. The CDR3 covers 12 residues. The CDR3 loop is CASSEDANGYTF. The CDR3 region has the DNA TGTGCCAGCAGTGAAGACGCGAATGGCTACACCTTC.

This sequence joins TRBV9 and TRBJ2-6, with 11 bases that match TRBD1. CDR1 SGDLS and CDR2 YYNGEE come from the germline V gene. CDR3 length: 18 residues. Losses at the gene ends were 2 bases for V and 2 bases for J; bases not matched to a gene: 6. CDR3 in amino acids: CASSVLPGQGAGANVLTF. In nucleotides, the CDR3 is TGTGCCAGCAGCGTCCTCCCGGGACAGGGGGCTGGGGCCAACGTCCTGACTTTC.

CDR3 protein: CASRPTGWTEAFF. CDR3 DNA sequence: TGTGCCAGTAGGCCGACAGGGTGGACTGAAGCTTTCTTT. This sequence joins TRBV19 and TRBJ1-1; 7 nucleotides line up with TRBD1. The CDR3 sequence is 13 residues long. The V segment lost 6 bases and the J segment 5 bases; nucleotides outside the gene matches: 6. In germline, CDR1 is LNHDA, CDR2 SQIVND (reference sequence).

The chain recombines TRBV11-2 with TRBJ1-6; D not resolved. The length of the CDR3 is 15 residues. The V gene's germline CDR1 is SGHAT and CDR2 FQNNGV. The V and J ends lost 7 bases and 0 bases respectively, with 10 bases between them. The CDR3: CASTLGSSYNSPLHF. The CDR3 bases are TGTGCCAGCACTCTCGGGAGCTCCTATAATTCACCCCTCCACTTT.

The chain recombines TRBV29-1 with TRBJ1-1; D may be TRBD1 (6 bases). V lost 4 bases and J 5 bases, leaving 14 bases between the germline ends. Germline CDR1 reads SQVTM; CDR2 reads ANQGSEA. The CDR3 is 13 amino acids. Written as DNA, the CDR3 is TGCAGCGTTGTCCAAGGGGGTGGGACTGAAGCTTTCTTT. It specifies CSVVQGGGTEAFF.

The rearrangement joins TRBV27 to TRBJ2-7; D may be TRBD2 (5 bases). This CDR3 has 17 residues. CDR1 MNHEY and CDR2 SMNVEV come from the germline V gene (reference sequence). V lost 8 bases to trimming and J lost 6 bases, with 29 bases between them. The CDR3 spells CASRPPGVNSGLGEQYF. The CDR3 nucleotides read TGTGCCAGCCGCCCTCCTGGAGTAAACTCAGGACTGGGCGAGCAGTACTTC.

The chain links TRBV5-1 to TRBJ2-1, with a weak D call TRBD1 (6 bases). This CDR3 has 18 residues. Germline V gene data show CDR1 as SGHRS and CDR2 as YFSETQ. The V end lost 5 bases, the J end lost 1 base, and 22 bases lay between the germline ends. The CDR3 loop is CASSPRGPRVGSYNEQFF. The DNA for the CDR3 is TGCGCCAGCAGTCCCAGGGGCCCGAGGGTCGGATCCTACAATGAGCAGTTCTTC.

The V and J genes are TRBV6-1 and TRBJ1-2; tentative D call: TRBD1 (6 bases). There are 14 residues in the CDR3. V was clipped by 3 bases and J by 4 bases, with 12 bases between them. The germline gives CDR1 MNHNS, CDR2 SASEGT. CDR3 sequence (DNA): TGTGCCAGCAGTGATCCCCAGACAGGCTATGGCTACACCTTC. This translates into CASSDPQTGYGYTF.

V and J are TRBV19 and TRBJ2-1; TRBD1 is a possible D gene (5 bases). V dropped 3 bases and J dropped 0 bases, with 9 bases sitting between them. CDR3 length: 15 residues. CDR1 and CDR2 from the germline V gene are LNHDA and SQIVND (reference sequence). CDR3 region: CASSIGDSSYNEQFF. CDR3 nucleotide sequence: TGTGCCAGTAGTATCGGTGACAGCTCCTACAATGAGCAGTTCTTC. The variable domain in full, with the rest retrieved from reference TRBV19 and TRBJ2-1, is DGGITQSPKYLFRKEGQNVTLSCEQNLNHDAMYWYRQDPGQGLRLIYYSQIVNDFQKGDIAEGYSVSREKKESFPLTVTSAQKNPTAFYLCASSIGDSSYNEQFFGPGTRLTVL.

The J gene is TRBJ2-2, the V gene TRBV12-5; TRBD1 is a possible D gene (6 bases). The CDR3 runs 15 residues. V was shortened by 6 bases and J by 7 bases, with 18 bases between the two germline ends. Per germline, CDR1 LGHNT and CDR2 FRNRAP. The CDR3, as DNA: TGTGCTAGTGGGCCCGACAGGAAGAGAGGCGGGGAGCTGTTTTTT. Protein sequence: CASGPDRKRGGELFF.